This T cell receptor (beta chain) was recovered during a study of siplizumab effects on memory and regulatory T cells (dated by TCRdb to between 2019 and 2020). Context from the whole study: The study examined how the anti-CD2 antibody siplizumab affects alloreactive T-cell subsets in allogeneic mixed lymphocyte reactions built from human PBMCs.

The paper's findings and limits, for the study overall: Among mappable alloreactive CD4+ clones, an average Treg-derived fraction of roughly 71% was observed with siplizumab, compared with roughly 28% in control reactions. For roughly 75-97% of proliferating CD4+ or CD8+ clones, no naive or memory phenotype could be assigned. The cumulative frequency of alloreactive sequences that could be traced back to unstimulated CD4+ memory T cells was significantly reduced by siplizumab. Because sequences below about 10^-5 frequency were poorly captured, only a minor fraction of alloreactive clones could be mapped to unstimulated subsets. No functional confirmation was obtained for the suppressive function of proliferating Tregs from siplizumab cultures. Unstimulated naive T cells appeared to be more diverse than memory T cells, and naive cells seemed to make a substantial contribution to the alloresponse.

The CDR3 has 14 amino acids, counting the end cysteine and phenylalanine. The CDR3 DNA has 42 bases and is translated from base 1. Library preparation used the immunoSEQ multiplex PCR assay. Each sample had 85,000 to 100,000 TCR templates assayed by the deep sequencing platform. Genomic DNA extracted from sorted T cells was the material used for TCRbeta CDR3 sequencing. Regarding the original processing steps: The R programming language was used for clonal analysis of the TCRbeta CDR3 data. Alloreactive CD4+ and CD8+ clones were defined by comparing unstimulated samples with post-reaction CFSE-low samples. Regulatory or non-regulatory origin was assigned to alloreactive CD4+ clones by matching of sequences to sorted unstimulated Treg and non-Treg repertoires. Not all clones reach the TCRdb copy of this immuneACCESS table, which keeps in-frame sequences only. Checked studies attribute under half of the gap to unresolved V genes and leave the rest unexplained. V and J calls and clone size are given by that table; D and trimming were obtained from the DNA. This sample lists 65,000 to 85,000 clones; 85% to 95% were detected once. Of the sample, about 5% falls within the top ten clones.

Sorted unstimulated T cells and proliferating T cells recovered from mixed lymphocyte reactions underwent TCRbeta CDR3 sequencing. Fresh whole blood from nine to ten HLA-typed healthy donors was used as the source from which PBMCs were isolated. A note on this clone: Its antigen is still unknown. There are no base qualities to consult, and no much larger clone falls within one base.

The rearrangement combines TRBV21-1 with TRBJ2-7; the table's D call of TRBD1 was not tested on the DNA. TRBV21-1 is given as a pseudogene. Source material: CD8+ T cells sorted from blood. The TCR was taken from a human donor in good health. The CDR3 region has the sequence CASGSPGTPIEQYF. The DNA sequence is TGTGCCAGCGGCTCACCCGGGACACCGATCGAGCAGTACTTC.